The clone carrying this T cell receptor (beta chain) is medium-sized within its sample. What it binds is not known. CDR3 length equals 14 residues. Between the trimmed V and J ends, which lost 5 bases and 2 bases, there was a span of 10 bases. Germline CDR1 reads SGHTA; CDR2 reads FQGTGA. In the library, individual cDNA molecules carried attached unique molecular identifiers. TCRdb used MiXCR to reprocess the 5' RACE reads, holding one entry per CDR3 protein. This sample carries about 34,000 distinct CDR3 sequences, approximately 6.9% of them seen once, and the ten largest clones take 10% to 15%. The data were taken from a study of early T cells in non-severe SARS-CoV-2 infection. Looking at the study overall: Bulk RNA taken from unsorted whole blood was sequenced, leaving chains unpaired.

Broader study findings: VDJdb matching skewed toward anti-spike CD8 responses, missing private and CD4 specificities.

This receptor was taken from an adult who was a healthcare worker with PCR-confirmed SARS-CoV-2 infection or an uninfected control (not recorded which). Here the sequenced sample was whole blood, taken at baseline. The gene calls are TRBV7-3 and TRBJ1-3; the D is unclear. The CDR3 DNA is TGTGCCAGCAGCCCCGGCGGTGCTGGAAACACCATATATTTT. It yields the protein CASSPGGAGNTIYF.